One sample yielded the 8 T cell receptor beta chains listed below, sequenced in a study of CD8+ T cells in alopecia areata. The sequencing template was cDNA reverse transcribed from extracted RNA. This table comes from immunoSEQ multiplex PCR, and its TCRdb copy is limited to in-frame clones, with some not included. The data contain 100,000 to 150,000 clones, roughly two fifths of them seen just once; the ten biggest clones take up approximately 2.8%. The sample consisted of CD4+ T cells sorted from blood. Receptors were obtained from a human donor with alopecia areata.

This chain links TRBV4-1 with TRBJ2-6; D may be TRBD2 (6 bases). V was shortened by 5 bases and J by 0 bases, with 11 bases between the two germline ends. CDR1 is MGHRA and CDR2 is YSYEKL in the germline V gene. This CDR3 contains 16 residues. CDR3 loop: CASSVTEGSGANVLTF. DNA for the CDR3: TGCGCCAGCAGCGTAACGGAGGGCTCTGGGGCCAACGTCCTGACTTTC.

This rearrangement joins TRBV30 to TRBJ2-1; a possible D gene is TRBD2 (5 bases). The CDR3 covers 13 residues. Germline V lookup: CDR1 GTSNPN, CDR2 SVGIG (reference sequence). V dropped 3 bases and J dropped 9 bases, with 15 bases sitting between them. The CDR3 DNA reads as TGTGCCTGGAGCCGAGCGGAGCCCCGTGAGCAGTTCTTC. Encoded protein: CAWSRAEPREQFF.

The chain joins TRBV29-1 to TRBJ2-3; the match to TRBD2 covers 11 bases. The CDR3 has 13 amino acids. The germline CDR1 and CDR2 sequences are SQVTM and ANQGSEA. The junction had 7 bases not matched to a gene; V was cut back by 8 bases and J by 6 bases. CDR3 bases: TGCAGCCATTCTAGCGGGGGGTCGGATACGCAGTATTTT. Amino acids: CSHSSGGSDTQYF.

This clone appeared a few times. The chain links TRBV7-9 to TRBJ2-7; 12 bases are shared with TRBD1. CDR1 and CDR2 (germline): SEHNR, FQNEAQ (reference sequence). The CDR3 is 15 amino acids. The V segment lost 0 bases and the J segment 9 bases; nucleotides outside the gene matches: 6. CDR3 in amino acids: CASSLARDRGPRQYF. DNA of the CDR3: TGTGCCAGCAGCTTAGCCCGGGACAGGGGGCCGAGGCAGTACTTC.

V usage is TRBV30 and J usage is TRBJ2-2; 13 bases line up with TRBD2. The J segment lost 3 bases and the V segment lost 1 base, leaving 5 bases of the junction unmatched. The germline CDR1 and CDR2 sequences are GTSNPN and SVGIG (reference sequence). This CDR3 is 17 amino acids long. As DNA, the CDR3 is TGTGCCTGGAGTGGATACACTAGCGGGAGGGACACCGGGGAGCTGTTTTTT. This translates into CAWSGYTSGRDTGELFF.

V and J are TRBV29-1 and TRBJ2-3, with 7 bases identical to TRBD2. The V gene end was trimmed by 6 bases and the J gene end by 0 bases; junction bases not matched to a gene: 6. The CDR3 sequence is 14 residues long. CDR1 is SQVTM, CDR2 ANQGSEA, per germline. CDR3 nucleotides: TGCAGCGTGAAGCGGGACCCCAGCACAGATACGCAGTATTTT. Protein product: CSVKRDPSTDTQYF.

The chain uses TRBV5-1 and TRBJ2-5; 9 nucleotides agree with TRBD1. This CDR3 is built from 16 residues. Per the germline V gene, CDR1 is SGHRS and CDR2 is YFSETQ. Trimming removed 5 bases from V and 2 bases from J; junction bases left unmatched: 10. As DNA, the CDR3 is TGCGCCAGCAGTGTACAGGGGGCGACGATTCAAGAGACCCAGTACTTC. Residues: CASSVQGATIQETQYF.

The V and J genes are TRBV15 and TRBJ2-6; D call uncertain. From germline, CDR1 is LNHNV and CDR2 YYDKDF (reference sequence). The V and J ends lost 8 bases and 5 bases respectively, with 4 bases between them. The CDR3 contains 11 residues. The CDR3 reads CATGRANVLTF. The DNA of the CDR3 is TGTGCCACCGGTAGGGCCAACGTCCTGACTTTC.